There are a few counts of the clone carrying this TCR beta chain. Its antigen is unidentified. The data were taken from a study of T cell repertoires in cytomegalovirus infection. TCRdb fed the reads into MiXCR, producing one record per CDR3 protein. The sample has approximately 300,000 distinct CDR3 sequences; roughly 28% are singletons. CDR3 length: 16 residues. In germline, CDR1 is LGHNT, CDR2 FRNRAP. Trimming removed 0 bases from V and 5 bases from J, with 16 bases in between. General observations from the study: HLA-C-restricted, CMV-specific TCR beta clonotypes were dominant ex vivo.

This sequence originates from a human donor in good health (CMV status not recorded). Some clones in this sample may be carry-over from other donors' samples. Here the sequenced sample was cultured PBMCs, taken from culture after CMV antigen stimulation. The chain joins TRBV12-5 to TRBJ1-2, with D perhaps TRBD1 (5 bases). In DNA form, the CDR3 reads TGTGCTAGTGGTTTGGTACTGGGCAGGGATACTTATGGCTACACCTTC. Protein product: CASGLVLGRDTYGYTF.